This T cell receptor (beta chain) comes out of a study of shared clonotypes between healthy human individuals. Study summary: Aged between 18 and 49, the donors were a couple of women and three men.

The germline V gene has CDR1 MGHRA and CDR2 YSYEKL. This CDR3 has 13 amino acids. Trimming stripped 1 base from V and 7 bases from J, with 7 bases between. TCRdb's copy holds only in-frame clones and misses some; the assay was immunoSEQ multiplex PCR. The profile shows 660,000 or so clones, 95% to 96% of them singletons. Selected positively for CCR7 and CD45RO-negative, naive CD8 cells excluded terminally differentiated effector memory CD45RA+ cells. In this sample, this clone turned up once. J is TRBJ2-2 and V is TRBV4-1; the D is unclear. Sequencing was done on a sample of naive CD8+ T cells sorted from blood. The clonotype comes from a woman aged 30 to 39 in good health. The CDR3 nucleotides read TGCGCCAGCAGCCAAGTAACAAACGGGGAGCTGTTTTTT. Amino acid sequence: CASSQVTNGELFF.